This record concerns one TCR beta chain sequence. Its antigen is still unknown. The junction and the germline gene differ at one end; a read error may be behind it. Researchers took RNA transcripts and amplified the TCR beta CDR3 regions from them. When the TCR CDR3 underwent first-round RT-PCR, the HTBI primer set was used. TCRdb reprocessed the multiplex PCR reads with MiXCR, giving one entry per CDR3 protein. The sample lists 300,000 to 400,000 distinct CDR3 sequences, more than 11% occurring once. These data belong to a study of T cells in Graves' hyperthyroidism and ophthalmopathy. Study-level results: Ophthalmopathy stood apart from stable hyperthyroidism in a 13 V-J model.

Germline V gives CDR1 LNHNV, CDR2 YYDKDF (reference sequence). This CDR3 comprises 15 residues. This TCR derives from a woman aged 30 to 39 with Graves' hyperthyroidism. V is TRBV15 and J is TRBJ1-3; no clear D. The sequenced sample was blood. The CDR3: CVTSRGGLSGNTIYF. CDR3 in DNA: TGTGTCACCAGCAGAGGAGGGCTCTCTGGAAACACCATATATTTT.